The sequence of this T cell receptor (beta chain) was determined in a study of blood T cell repertoires in COVID-19. Libraries were prepared by immunoSEQ multiplex PCR; TCRdb keeps only in-frame clonotypes and omits some of them. Of around 310,000 clones listed, 70% to 90% were seen once; the top ten hold 9.5%. Sequencing input: PBMCs or T cells enriched from blood (not recorded which). The sequence came from a middle-aged woman who had recovered from COVID-19.

CDR3 sequence: CASSLVAGSTDTQYF. In DNA form, the CDR3 reads TGTGCCAGCAGCTTAGTCGCGGGAAGCACAGATACGCAGTATTTT. The chain is built from TRBV7-2 and TRBJ2-3; possibly TRBD2 for D (6 bases). The V end lost 1 base, the J end lost 0 bases, and 8 bases lay between the germline ends. Germline loops: CDR1 SGHTA, CDR2 FQGNSA. The CDR3 length is 15 residues.